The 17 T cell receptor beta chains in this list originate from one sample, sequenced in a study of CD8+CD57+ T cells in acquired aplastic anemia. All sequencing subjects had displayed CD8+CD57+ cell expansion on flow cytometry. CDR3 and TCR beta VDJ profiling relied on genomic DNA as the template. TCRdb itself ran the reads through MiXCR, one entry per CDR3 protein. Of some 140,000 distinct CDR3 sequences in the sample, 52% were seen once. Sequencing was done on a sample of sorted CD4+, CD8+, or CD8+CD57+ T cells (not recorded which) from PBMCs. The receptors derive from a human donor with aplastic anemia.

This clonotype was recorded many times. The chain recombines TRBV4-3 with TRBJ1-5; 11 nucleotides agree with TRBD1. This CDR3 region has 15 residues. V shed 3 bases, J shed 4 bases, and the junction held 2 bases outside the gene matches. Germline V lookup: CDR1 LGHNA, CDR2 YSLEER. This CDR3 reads CASSQDRGLNQPQHF. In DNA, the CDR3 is TGCGCCAGCAGCCAGGACAGGGGGCTGAATCAGCCCCAGCATTTT.

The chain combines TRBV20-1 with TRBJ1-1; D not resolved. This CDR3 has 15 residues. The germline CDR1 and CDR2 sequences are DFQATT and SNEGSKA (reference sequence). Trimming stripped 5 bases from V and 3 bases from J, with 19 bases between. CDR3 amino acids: CSASRANQVDTEAFF. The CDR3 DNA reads TGCAGTGCTTCGCGGGCAAATCAGGTGGACACTGAAGCTTTCTTT.

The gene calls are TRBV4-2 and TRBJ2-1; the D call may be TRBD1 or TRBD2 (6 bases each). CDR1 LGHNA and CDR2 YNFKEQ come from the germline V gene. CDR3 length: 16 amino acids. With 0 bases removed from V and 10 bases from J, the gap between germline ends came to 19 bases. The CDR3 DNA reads TGTGCCAGCAGCCAAGAATCGGGAGTAGAGGGGGAGGAGCAGTTCTTC. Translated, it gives CASSQESGVEGEEQFF.

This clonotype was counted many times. CDR3 coding DNA: TGTGCCAGCAGCCCCGTGAGGGGGATTGCGAACACCGGGGAGCTGTTTTTT. Residues: CASSPVRGIANTGELFF. The chain recombines TRBV7-9 with TRBJ2-2, with TRBD1 as a possible D gene (6 bases). CDR1 and CDR2 from the germline V gene are SEHNR and FQNEAQ (reference sequence). Trimming took off 5 bases at V and 0 bases at J, with 16 bases between the two ends. This CDR3 is 17 amino acids long.

The CDR3 is CASSFGSIRGGLYNEQFF. The CDR3 region has the DNA TGTGCCAGCAGCTTTGGGAGTATCAGGGGGGGCCTCTACAATGAGCAGTTCTTC. The chain couples TRBV5-8 to TRBJ2-1; D might be TRBD1 or TRBD2, each matching 7 bases. V was cut by 2 bases and J by 3 bases, with 21 bases left in between. CDR3 length: 18 residues. From germline, CDR1 is SGHTS and CDR2 YDEGEE.

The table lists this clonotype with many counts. CDR3 loop: CASRGTGGDEKLFF. CDR3 sequence (DNA): TGTGCCAGCAGGGGCACGGGGGGAGATGAAAAACTGTTTTTT. The chain carries TRBV7-9 and TRBJ1-4, with D possibly being TRBD1 (5 bases). V was clipped by 6 bases and J by 6 bases, with 14 bases between them. The CDR3 has 14 amino acids. Germline V gene lookup returns CDR1 SEHNR and CDR2 FQNEAQ (reference sequence). Complete variable domain (other parts from reference TRBV7-9 and TRBJ1-4): DTGVSQNPRHKITKRGQNVTFRCDPISEHNRLYWYRQTLGQGPEFLTYFQNEAQLEKSRLLSDRFSAERPKGSFSTLEIQRTEQGDSAMYLCASRGTGGDEKLFFGSGTQLSVL.

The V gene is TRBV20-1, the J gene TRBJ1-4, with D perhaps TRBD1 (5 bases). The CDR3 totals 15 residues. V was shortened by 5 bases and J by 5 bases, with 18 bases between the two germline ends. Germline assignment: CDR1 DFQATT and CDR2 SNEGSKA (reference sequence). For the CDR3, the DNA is TGCAGTGCTCCAAAAGACAGTAGCGCCAATGAAAAACTGTTTTTT. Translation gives CSAPKDSSANEKLFF.

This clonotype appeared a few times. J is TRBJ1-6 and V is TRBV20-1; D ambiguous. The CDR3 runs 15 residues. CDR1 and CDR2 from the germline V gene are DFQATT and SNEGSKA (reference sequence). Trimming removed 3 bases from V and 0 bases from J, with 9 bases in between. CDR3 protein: CSASKESSYNSPLHF. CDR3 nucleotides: TGCAGTGCTAGCAAGGAGAGCTCCTATAATTCACCCCTCCACTTT.

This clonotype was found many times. As DNA, the CDR3 is TGTGCCAGCAGCTTAGCGGCAGGTCTGGCCGAGCAGTACTTC. It codes for CASSLAAGLAEQYF. The chain recombines TRBV13 with TRBJ2-7; D not resolved. This CDR3 is built from 14 residues. Trimming pared 1 base from V and 6 bases from J, leaving 13 bases between. CDR1 and CDR2 from the germline V gene are PRHDT and FYEKMQ (reference sequence).

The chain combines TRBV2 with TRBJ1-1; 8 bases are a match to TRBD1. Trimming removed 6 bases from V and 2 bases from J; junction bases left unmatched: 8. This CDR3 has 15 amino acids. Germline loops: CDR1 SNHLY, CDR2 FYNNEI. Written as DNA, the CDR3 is TGTGCCAGCAGACCGGGACAGGCGTTAAACACTGAAGCTTTCTTT. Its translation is CASRPGQALNTEAFF.

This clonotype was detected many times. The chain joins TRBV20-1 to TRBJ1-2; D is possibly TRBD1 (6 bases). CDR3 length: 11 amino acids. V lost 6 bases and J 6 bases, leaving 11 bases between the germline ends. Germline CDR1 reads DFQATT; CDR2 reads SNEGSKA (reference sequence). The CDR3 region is CSAEGGHGYTF. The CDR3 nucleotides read TGCAGTGCCGAGGGGGGACATGGCTACACCTTC.

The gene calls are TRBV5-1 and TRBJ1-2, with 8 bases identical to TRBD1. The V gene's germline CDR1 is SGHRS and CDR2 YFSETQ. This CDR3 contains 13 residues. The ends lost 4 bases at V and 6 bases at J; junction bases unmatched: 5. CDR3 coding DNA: TGCGCCAGCAGCCTGGACAGGGATAATGGCTACACCTTC. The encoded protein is CASSLDRDNGYTF.

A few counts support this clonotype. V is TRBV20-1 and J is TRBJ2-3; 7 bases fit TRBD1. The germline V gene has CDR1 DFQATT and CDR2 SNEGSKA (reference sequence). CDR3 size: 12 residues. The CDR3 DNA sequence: TGCAGCCGACAGGGAACGGCAGATACGCAGTATTTT. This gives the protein CSRQGTADTQYF.

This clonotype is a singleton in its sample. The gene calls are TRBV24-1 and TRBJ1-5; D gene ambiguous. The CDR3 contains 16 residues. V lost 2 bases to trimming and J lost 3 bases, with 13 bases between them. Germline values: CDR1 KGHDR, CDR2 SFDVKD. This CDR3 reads CATSDSQDAINQPQHF. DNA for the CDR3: TGTGCCACCAGTGATTCCCAGGACGCTATCAATCAGCCCCAGCATTTT.

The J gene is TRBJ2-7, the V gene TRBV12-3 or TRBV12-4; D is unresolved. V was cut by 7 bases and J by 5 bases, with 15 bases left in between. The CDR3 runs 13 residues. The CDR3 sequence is CASTPPGSHEQYF. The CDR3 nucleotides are TGTGCCAGCACCCCCCCCGGGTCCCACGAGCAGTACTTC.

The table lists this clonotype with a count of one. In DNA, the CDR3 is TGCGCCAGCAGTCCCGGGACAGTGACTGAAGCTTTCTTT. Translating gives CASSPGTVTEAFF. The V call is TRBV10-2, the J call TRBJ1-1, with 7 bases matching TRBD1. CDR1 WSHSY and CDR2 SAAADI come from the germline V gene. Trimming took 5 bases from V and 5 from J; bases not matched to a gene: 5. This CDR3 region has 13 residues.

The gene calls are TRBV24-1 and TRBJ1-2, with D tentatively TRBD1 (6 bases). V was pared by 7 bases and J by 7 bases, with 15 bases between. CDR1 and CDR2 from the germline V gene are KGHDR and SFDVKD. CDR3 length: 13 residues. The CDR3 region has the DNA TGTGCCACCAGGGACAGTGCCGACCGTGGCTACACCTTC. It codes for CATRDSADRGYTF.